Following are 32 T cell receptor beta chains from one sample sequenced in a study of T-cell reconstitution after alpha-beta-depleted transplantation in children. This sample's TCRbeta library carried unique molecular identifier barcodes. From the PCR reads, TCRdb called clonotypes with MiXCR, one entry per CDR3 protein. The sample lists around 440,000 distinct CDR3 sequences; roughly 10% were seen once. Sequences were derived from PBMCs, sampled before TCRalphabeta/CD19-depleted stem cell transplant. The receptor source for this set is a child between 2 and 9 years old with inherited bone marrow failure, due to receive a stem cell transplant.

This clonotype occurred many times. The chain uses TRBV5-5 and TRBJ2-5; D is uncertain. Trimming cost V 7 bases and J 7 bases, with 20 bases left between them. CDR3 length: 14 amino acids. Germline CDR1 is SGHKS and CDR2 is YYEKEE (reference sequence). The CDR3, as DNA: TGTGCCAGCGCAAACGTAAAGGGTTCGCGGACCCAGTACTTC. It specifies CASANVKGSRTQYF.

Comment on this clonotype: A clone one base away is much larger, so this may be a read error. J is TRBJ2-3 and V is TRBV30, with D unclear. This CDR3 spans 13 amino acids. The germline CDR1 and CDR2 sequences are GTSNPN and SVGIG (reference sequence). CDR3 residues: CAWSVRDTDTRYF. CDR3 sequence (DNA): TGTGCCTGGAGTGTCCGAGACACAGATACGCGGTATTTT.

This clonotype was picked up many times. CDR3 protein: CSARNAGHYEQYF. CDR3 coding DNA: TGCAGTGCTCGGAATGCGGGCCATTACGAGCAGTACTTC. This rearrangement joins TRBV20-1 to TRBJ2-7; possible D gene TRBD2, 5 bases. Germline CDR1 reads DFQATT; CDR2 reads SNEGSKA (reference sequence). The CDR3 covers 13 residues. Trimming removed 5 bases from V and 4 bases from J, with 15 bases in between.

At least ten counts were recorded for this clonotype. The chain employs TRBV7-9 and TRBJ1-1; no definite D call. From germline, CDR1 is SEHNR and CDR2 FQNEAQ (reference sequence). V was cut by 5 bases and J by 8 bases, with 3 bases left in between. The CDR3 runs 9 residues. CDR3 protein: CASSPEAFF. CDR3 DNA sequence: TGTGCCAGCAGCCCCGAAGCTTTCTTT.

This clonotype was recorded at least ten times. This chain connects TRBV6-1 to TRBJ2-7; D is perhaps TRBD2 (6 bases). The V and J ends lost 4 bases and 2 bases respectively, with 18 bases between them. Germline V lookup: CDR1 MNHNS, CDR2 SASEGT. This CDR3 has 16 residues. The CDR3 is CASSVTRGGLAYEQYF. As DNA, the CDR3 is TGTGCCAGCAGTGTCACCCGAGGAGGGTTGGCCTACGAGCAGTACTTC.

This clonotype was found a few times. The chain has TRBV11-2 and TRBJ2-7; D is unresolved. The CDR3 totals 12 residues. Trimming stripped 5 bases from V and 7 bases from J, with 12 bases between. Germline CDR1 reads SGHAT; CDR2 reads FQNNGV. The chain's CDR3 is CASSLDGMEQYF. CDR3 in DNA: TGTGCCAGCAGCCTGGACGGCATGGAGCAGTACTTC.

In its sample, this clonotype was seen a few times. The CDR3 protein is CASSLSGTYQETQYF. DNA of the CDR3: TGTGCCAGCAGCTTGAGCGGGACGTACCAAGAGACCCAGTACTTC. This rearrangement joins TRBV5-4 to TRBJ2-5; TRBD2 matches at 7 bases. Germline CDR1 and CDR2: SGHNT and YYREEE (reference sequence). There are 15 residues in the CDR3. V trimming: 1 base; J trimming: 0 bases; junction bases outside the gene matches: 3.

Note on this clonotype: Possible read error: a much larger clone is one base away. This rearrangement joins TRBV7-2 to TRBJ2-7; D unclear. The CDR3 sequence is 14 residues long. The germline V and J ends were trimmed by 0 bases and 3 bases, with 9 bases remaining between them. Germline assignment: CDR1 SGHTA and CDR2 FQGNSA. The CDR3 DNA reads as TGTGCCAGCAGCTTAGCCTATGGCTACTACGAGCAGTACTTC. Protein sequence: CASSLAYGYYEQYF.

Concerning this clonotype itself: With a much larger clone just one base away, this may be a read error. The chain carries TRBV5-6 and TRBJ1-1; D remains unclear. The CDR3 contains 13 residues. CDR1 SGHDT and CDR2 YYEEEE come from the germline V gene. V lost 4 bases and J 2 bases, leaving 9 bases between the germline ends. CDR3 sequence: CASSEPFNTEAFF. Here the CDR3 DNA reads TGTGCCAGCAGCGAGCCATTTAACACTGAAGCTTTCTTT.

This clonotype was seen many times. V and J are TRBV9 and TRBJ2-3; TRBD2 matches at 7 bases. The CDR3 is 14 residues long. Germline CDR1 reads SGDLS; CDR2 reads YYNGEE. J was trimmed by 3 bases and V by 0 bases; bases with no gene match: 1. CDR3 DNA: TGTGCCAGCAGCGTAGAGGGAGGGACAGATACGCAGTATTTT. It yields the protein CASSVEGGTDTQYF.

This clonotype was seen many times. The chain couples TRBV2 to TRBJ2-3; D uncertain. Germline CDR1 SNHLY, CDR2 FYNNEI. The V and J ends lost 3 bases and 9 bases respectively, with 7 bases between them. The CDR3 has 11 residues. This CDR3 is CASSEVTTQYF. The CDR3, as DNA: TGTGCCAGCAGTGAGGTCACAACGCAGTATTTT.

This clonotype was seen many times. The chain has TRBV11-3 and TRBJ1-3; 11 nucleotides agree with TRBD1. V shed 1 base, J shed 0 bases, and the junction held 5 bases outside the gene matches. The germline gives CDR1 SGHNT, CDR2 YENEEA. The CDR3 covers 18 residues. CDR3 protein: CASSLVGTGGRSGNTIYF. The CDR3 DNA sequence: TGTGCCAGCAGCTTAGTGGGGACAGGGGGTCGCTCTGGAAACACCATATATTTT.

The chain combines TRBV4-3 with TRBJ2-7; D uncertain. Germline V gene data show CDR1 as LGHNA and CDR2 as YSLEER. The CDR3 runs to 14 residues. Trimming took off 0 bases at V and 4 bases at J, with 10 bases between the two ends. The chain's CDR3 is CASSQDFLTYEQYF. The CDR3 nucleotides are TGCGCCAGCAGCCAAGATTTCCTGACATACGAGCAGTACTTC.

This clonotype was observed at least ten times. The chain couples TRBV12-3 or TRBV12-4 to TRBJ1-3; 8 bases agree with TRBD1. J gave up 4 bases and V 5 bases, and 4 bases lay outside the gene matches. This CDR3 is built from 14 residues. CDR3 loop: CASSADRVGNTIYF. CDR3 coding DNA: TGTGCCAGCAGTGCGGACAGGGTGGGAAACACCATATATTTT.

This clonotype showed up just a few times. Since the CDR3 does not end with the conserved phenylalanine or tryptophan, this likely comes from a read error. CDR3 nucleotide sequence: TGTGCCAGCAGCTTACGCCTAAACGGGAGTTCGGGGATCACCGGGGAGCTGTTTCTT. This sequence encodes CASSLRLNGSSGITGELFL. The rearrangement uses TRBV7-8 and TRBJ2-2, with D possibly being TRBD2 (6 bases). This CDR3 has 19 residues. The V and J ends lost 2 bases and 4 bases respectively, with 23 bases between them. CDR1 is SGHVS and CDR2 is FQNEAQ in the germline V gene.

Concerning this clonotype itself: This may come from a read error, since a much larger clone is one base off. This chain joins TRBV6-1 and TRBJ2-5; 9 bases are shared with TRBD1. The V segment lost 6 bases and the J segment 5 bases; nucleotides outside the gene matches: 19. Germline CDR1 MNHNS, CDR2 SASEGT. The CDR3 spans 18 residues. CDR3 DNA: TGTGCCAGCAGCGGACGCATAGGATCGGACAGGGGATACGAGACCCAGTACTTC. It translates to CASSGRIGSDRGYETQYF.

This clonotype was counted ten times or more. At one end, the junction sequence differs from germline, possibly due to a read error. The chain carries TRBV7-7 and TRBJ2-1, with TRBD2 matching over 11 bases. The germline V gene has CDR1 SSHAT and CDR2 FNYEAQ (reference sequence). CDR3 length: 15 amino acids. The CDR3 loop is CASSRTSGRDNEQFF. The CDR3 region has the DNA TGTGCTAGCAGCCGGACTAGCGGGCGTGACAATGAGCAGTTCTTC.

This clonotype has ten or more counts. The chain recombines TRBV4-3 with TRBJ2-7; possible D gene TRBD2, 5 bases. Trimming removed 1 base at V and 3 bases at J, with 10 bases between. CDR1 and CDR2 (germline): LGHNA, YSLEER. The CDR3 spans 14 residues. CDR3 amino acids: CASSQGARDYEQYF. The CDR3 DNA reads as TGCGCCAGCAGCCAAGGCGCACGGGACTACGAGCAGTACTTC.

At least ten counts were recorded for this clonotype. The gene calls are TRBV4-2 and TRBJ2-1, with 9 bases identical to TRBD2. Germline-derived CDR1 and CDR2 are LGHNA and YNFKEQ. There are 15 residues in the CDR3. V dropped 3 bases and J dropped 0; count of bases not matched to a gene: 0. The CDR3 DNA is TGTGCCAGCAGCCAGGGACTAGCCTCCTACAATGAGCAGTTCTTC. Its translation is CASSQGLASYNEQFF.

This clonotype has a count of ten or more. The chain joins TRBV29-1 to TRBJ2-7; 7 bases match TRBD1. The junction had 8 bases not matched to a gene; V was cut back by 0 bases and J by 0 bases. Looked up from germline, CDR1 is SQVTM and CDR2 is ANQGSEA. This CDR3 contains 16 residues. The CDR3 nucleotides are TGCAGCGTTGAAGACACACGGACAGGAGCCTCCTACGAGCAGTACTTC. This translates into CSVEDTRTGASYEQYF.

This chain uses TRBV12-3 or TRBV12-4 with TRBJ2-2; 11 bases match TRBD2. V trimming: 5 bases; J trimming: 4 bases; junction bases outside the gene matches: 15. The CDR3 length is 19 residues. CDR3 residues: CASSPTSGSSASGTGELFF. The CDR3, as DNA: TGTGCCAGCAGTCCCACTAGCGGGAGTTCTGCAAGCGGCACCGGGGAGCTGTTTTTT.

This clonotype has a handful of counts. This chain connects TRBV18 to TRBJ2-1; unclear D gene. The germline gives CDR1 KGHSH, CDR2 LQKENI. V lost 0 bases and J lost 4, with 13 bases in between. This CDR3 has 16 residues. In DNA, the CDR3 is TGTGCCAGCTCACCACCGTCAGCCATCGGTTACAATGAGCAGTTCTTC. Translated: CASSPPSAIGYNEQFF.

This clonotype showed up just a few times. The CDR3 DNA reads TGTGCCAGCAGCCAAGGGGCGGGGGCAGAAGGCATTCAGTACTTC. Its translation is CASSQGAGAEGIQYF. The rearrangement uses TRBV4-2 and TRBJ2-4, with D possibly matching TRBD2 (7 bases). The CDR3 runs to 15 residues. Per the germline V gene, CDR1 is LGHNA and CDR2 is YNFKEQ. Between the trimmed V and J ends, which lost 1 base and 9 bases, there was a span of 16 bases.

This clonotype was seen only a few times. J is TRBJ1-1 and V is TRBV5-1; 7 bases match TRBD1. The V gene's germline CDR1 is SGHRS and CDR2 YFSETQ. V shed 0 bases, J shed 1 base, and the junction held 3 bases outside the gene matches. The CDR3 has 15 amino acids. CDR3 sequence reads: CASSLGDRANTEAFF. CDR3 bases: TGCGCCAGCAGCTTGGGTGACAGGGCGAACACTGAAGCTTTCTTT.

This clonotype has a count of ten or more. One end of the junction does not line up with germline, which may come from a read error. The V gene is TRBV5-1, the J gene TRBJ2-3, with TRBD1 identical over 10 bases. Germline V gene lookup returns CDR1 SGHRS and CDR2 YFSETQ. The length of the CDR3 is 15 residues. This CDR3 reads CASRRGQGVVDTHYF. The CDR3 nucleotides are TGCGCCAGCAGAAGAGGACAGGGGGTGGTAGATACGCATTATTTT.

This clonotype has a count of ten or more. The gene calls are TRBV27 and TRBJ2-4; TRBD1 or TRBD2 may be the D gene (5 bases each). The CDR3 is 15 amino acids. Trimming removed 5 bases at V and 7 bases at J, with 18 bases between. Germline loops: CDR1 MNHEY, CDR2 SMNVEV (reference sequence). This CDR3 is CASSPSRDPRNIQYF. The CDR3 nucleotides are TGTGCCAGCAGTCCAAGCCGGGACCCTAGGAACATTCAGTACTTC.

This clonotype has a count of ten or more. This rearrangement joins TRBV4-3 to TRBJ2-3, with D possibly called TRBD1 or TRBD2 (5 bases each). Trimming removed 1 base at V and 5 bases at J, with 10 bases between. From germline, CDR1 is LGHNA and CDR2 YSLEER. The CDR3 runs to 14 residues. The CDR3 loop reads CASSQGGILDTQYF. CDR3 coding DNA: TGCGCCAGCAGCCAAGGGGGGATCCTAGATACGCAGTATTTT.

CDR3 sequence: CASSLLASGDRGSETQYF. As DNA, the CDR3 is TGCGCCAGCAGCTTGTTGGCGAGCGGGGACAGGGGCTCAGAGACCCAGTACTTC. The chain joins TRBV5-1 to TRBJ2-5, with 10 nucleotides matching TRBD1. The CDR3 extends over 18 amino acids. Germline V gene sequence: CDR1 SGHRS, CDR2 YFSETQ. The V gene end was trimmed by 1 base and the J gene end by 4 bases; junction bases not matched to a gene: 13.

A note on this clonotype: Just one base apart from a much larger clone, this may be a read error. V is TRBV20-1 and J is TRBJ1-2; D remains ambiguous. The CDR3 extends over 13 amino acids. Germline V gives CDR1 DFQATT, CDR2 SNEGSKA (reference sequence). The CDR3 DNA reads TGCGGTGCTAGTTTACAGCCTAACTATGGCTACACCTTC. Its translation: CGASLQPNYGYTF.

To note about this clonotype: With a much larger clone just one base away, this may be a read error. The J gene is TRBJ2-3, the V gene TRBV20-1; the D gene is possibly TRBD2 (6 bases). Germline V gene data show CDR1 as DFQATT and CDR2 as SNEGSKA (reference sequence). Trimming shortened V by 3 bases and J by 4 bases, and 14 bases separated the two germline ends. This CDR3 is built from 14 residues. CDR3 in amino acids: CSASLAASADTQYF. In nucleotides, the CDR3 is TGCAGTGCTAGTTTGGCGGCTAGCGCAGATACGCAGTATTTT.

This clonotype appeared many times. The chain has TRBV4-1 and TRBJ1-3, with D possibly being TRBD1 (5 bases). CDR1 is MGHRA and CDR2 is YSYEKL in the germline V gene. This CDR3 region has 14 residues. V was trimmed by 4 bases and J by 2 bases, leaving 9 bases between them. CDR3 amino acids: CASSRTGPGNTIYF. The CDR3 DNA is TGCGCCAGCAGCCGGACGGGACCTGGAAACACCATATATTTT.

Many counts were recorded for this clonotype. This rearrangement joins TRBV27 to TRBJ2-7; D uncertain. The CDR3 totals 14 residues. Trimming shortened V by 5 bases and J by 2 bases, and 13 bases separated the two germline ends. From germline, CDR1 is MNHEY and CDR2 SMNVEV (reference sequence). The CDR3 sequence: CASSPPRWPYEQYF. The CDR3 DNA is TGTGCCAGCAGTCCTCCGAGGTGGCCCTACGAGCAGTACTTC.